One sample yielded the 24 T cell receptor beta chains listed below, sequenced in a study of CD8+ T cells in alopecia areata. Those with alopecia areata gave lesional scalp punch biopsies and peripheral blood. RNA was isolated and reverse transcribed to cDNA, the sequencing template. TCRdb keeps only in-frame clones here, not all; method: immunoSEQ multiplex PCR. In the table there are some 19,000 clones, around 66% of which are singletons. The starting material was skin, obtained at week 0. The receptor set was obtained from a human donor with alopecia areata.

This clone was observed a few times. The genes are TRBV7-9 and TRBJ1-1; weak D call: TRBD1 (6 bases). The V end lost 5 bases, the J end lost 4 bases, and 23 bases lay between the germline ends. Germline V gene sequence: CDR1 SEHNR, CDR2 FQNEAQ (reference sequence). CDR3 size: 17 residues. The CDR3 reads CASSTGMRGARGTEAFF. The CDR3 DNA reads as TGTGCCAGCAGCACAGGGATGAGGGGCGCCCGGGGCACTGAAGCTTTCTTT.

This clone is a singleton in its sample. The V gene is TRBV18, the J gene TRBJ1-3, with D unclear. The CDR3 contains 15 residues. CDR1 and CDR2 from the germline V gene are KGHSH and LQKENI. Trimming took off 1 base at V and 0 bases at J, with 7 bases between the two ends. Here the CDR3 DNA reads TGTGCCAGCTCACCACAGGCCCTCTCTGGAAACACCATATATTTT. Translated, it gives CASSPQALSGNTIYF.

By its share, this clone is medium-sized. This sequence joins TRBV7-9 and TRBJ1-2; D is undetermined. CDR1 and CDR2 (germline): SEHNR, FQNEAQ (reference sequence). V lost 5 bases to trimming and J lost 4 bases, with 14 bases between them. The CDR3 extends over 14 amino acids. CDR3 DNA sequence: TGTGCCAGCAGCCCACATTTCGGACGCTATGGCTACACCTTC. Encoded protein: CASSPHFGRYGYTF.

CDR3 residues: CASSPFDGTNMNTEAFF. The CDR3 region has the DNA TGTGCCAGCAGCCCATTCGACGGGACTAATATGAACACTGAAGCTTTCTTT. The gene calls are TRBV14 and TRBJ1-1; D may be TRBD1 (5 bases). Trimming shortened V by 4 bases and J by 0 bases, and 18 bases separated the two germline ends. The CDR3 is 17 residues long. CDR1 and CDR2 from the germline V gene are SGHDN and FVKESK.

V gene TRBV6-5 combines with J gene TRBJ2-1; TRBD2 aligns across 11 bases. Trimming at V came to 6 bases and at J to 4 bases, leaving 5 bases not matched to a gene. Germline V gene sequence: CDR1 MNHEY, CDR2 SVGAGI. The CDR3 is 15 amino acids. The CDR3 nucleotides read TGTGCCAGCAGCCCAGTAGCGGGGGGGTACAATGAGCAGTTCTTC. Protein sequence: CASSPVAGGYNEQFF.

The chain recombines TRBV9 with TRBJ2-7; 7 bases map to TRBD2. Germline CDR1 is SGDLS and CDR2 is YYNGEE. The junction had 9 bases not matched to a gene; V was cut back by 0 bases and J by 3 bases. This CDR3 spans 16 amino acids. The DNA of the CDR3 is TGTGCCAGCAGCGTAGGGGAGGGACGGTTAGACTACGAGCAGTACTTC. Residues: CASSVGEGRLDYEQYF.

This clone was counted a few times. This chain uses TRBV7-9 with TRBJ2-2; 7 nucleotides agree with TRBD1. CDR1 and CDR2 (germline): SEHNR, FQNEAQ (reference sequence). The CDR3 covers 15 residues. DNA of the CDR3: TGTTCTCTGAGGAAGGGACAGTTAAACACCGGGGAGCTGTTTTTT. Residues: CSLRKGQLNTGELFF. Drawing the rest from reference TRBV7-9 and TRBJ2-2, the complete variable domain is DTGVSQNPRHKITKRGQNVTFRCDPISEHNRLYWYRQTLGQGPEFLTYFQNEAQLEKSRLLSDRFSAERPKGSFSTLEIQRTEQGDSAMYLCSLRKGQLNTGELFFGEGSRLTVL.

This clone has only a few counts. This chain joins TRBV7-9 and TRBJ1-1, with D perhaps TRBD1 (6 bases). Germline-derived CDR1 and CDR2 are SEHNR and FQNEAQ (reference sequence). V was clipped by 6 bases and J by 7 bases, with 9 bases between them. The CDR3 loop spans 11 amino acids. The CDR3 region is CASRQGVEAFF. The CDR3 nucleotides are TGTGCCAGCAGACAGGGTGTTGAAGCTTTCTTT.

The chain carries TRBV7-2 and TRBJ2-1; 7 bases match TRBD1. Trimming cost V 4 bases and J 0 bases; bases outside gene matches: 0. The CDR3 is made up of 14 amino acids. Germline values: CDR1 SGHTA, CDR2 FQGNSA. The CDR3 coding sequence is TGTGCCAGCAGCTCAGGGGGCTCCTACAATGAGCAGTTCTTC. It codes for CASSSGGSYNEQFF.

The V call is TRBV4-2, the J call TRBJ2-2, with 8 bases aligning to TRBD2. The germline V gene encodes CDR1 LGHNA and CDR2 YNFKEQ. V trimming: 4 bases; J trimming: 0 bases; junction bases outside the gene matches: 4. The CDR3 loop spans 16 amino acids. CDR3 in DNA: TGTGCCAGCAGCCCGCGGGGGGACACGAACACCGGGGAGCTGTTTTTT. As protein: CASSPRGDTNTGELFF.

The chain links TRBV7-9 to TRBJ1-2; D gene unclear. The CDR3 is 11 amino acids. Germline V gene data show CDR1 as SEHNR and CDR2 as FQNEAQ (reference sequence). V shed 5 bases and J shed 5 bases, with 6 bases lying between them. The CDR3 protein is CASSGAYGYTF. Here the CDR3 DNA reads TGTGCCAGCAGCGGTGCGTATGGCTACACCTTC.

This clone turned up a few times. The chain has TRBV6-5 and TRBJ1-5; maybe TRBD1 (5 bases). V was cut by 6 bases and J by 0 bases, with 6 bases left in between. The length of the CDR3 is 13 residues. CDR1 MNHEY and CDR2 SVGAGI come from the germline V gene. CDR3 in DNA: TGTGCCAGCAGGGGGGATAGCAATCAGCCCCAGCATTTT. The encoded protein is CASRGDSNQPQHF.

Only a few counts were recorded for this clone. V is TRBV7-9 and J is TRBJ2-4; perhaps TRBD2 as D (6 bases). CDR3 length: 17 amino acids. Germline CDR1 is SEHNR and CDR2 is FQNEAQ (reference sequence). Between the trimmed V and J ends, which lost 1 base and 0 bases, there was a span of 13 bases. The CDR3 region is CASSLGGEIIAKNIQYF. The CDR3 nucleotides are TGTGCCAGCAGCTTAGGGGGGGAGATAATAGCCAAAAACATTCAGTACTTC.

The chain has TRBV25-1 and TRBJ2-3, with 8 bases identical to TRBD1. CDR1 is MGHDK and CDR2 is SYGVNS in the germline V gene. The V gene end was trimmed by 4 bases and the J gene end by 6 bases; junction bases not matched to a gene: 15. This CDR3 is built from 17 residues. CDR3: CASSAMGGRTGRDTQYF. DNA of the CDR3: TGTGCCAGCAGTGCCATGGGAGGTAGGACAGGGCGGGATACGCAGTATTTT.

The sample holds a few counts of this clone. The rearrangement uses TRBV2 and TRBJ1-5, with 7 nucleotides matching TRBD1. Trimming removed 4 bases from V and 4 bases from J; junction bases left unmatched: 4. CDR3 size: 14 residues. The germline V gene encodes CDR1 SNHLY and CDR2 FYNNEI. The CDR3 DNA is TGTGCCAGCAGTGCGGGACAGACTAATCAGCCCCAGCATTTT. Its translation is CASSAGQTNQPQHF.

The chain is built from TRBV27 and TRBJ2-5; TRBD2 is a possible D gene (6 bases). V dropped 1 base and J dropped 2 bases, with 11 bases sitting between them. CDR3 size: 15 residues. Germline V CDR1 and CDR2: MNHEY, SMNVEV (reference sequence). CDR3 coding DNA: TGTGCCAGCAGTTTATATGGGGGGACTCAAGAGACCCAGTACTTC. Translated: CASSLYGGTQETQYF.

The rearrangement joins TRBV4-1 to TRBJ1-4; D possibly corresponds to TRBD1 (6 bases). This CDR3 is built from 16 residues. With 2 bases removed from V and 4 bases from J, the gap between germline ends came to 14 bases. The germline gives CDR1 MGHRA, CDR2 YSYEKL. CDR3 nucleotide sequence: TGCGCCAGCAGCCAAAGCCCCGGACAGATTAATGAAAAACTGTTTTTT. Amino acids: CASSQSPGQINEKLFF.

This clone was counted only a few times. The chain links TRBV5-1 to TRBJ2-1, with 8 bases lining up with TRBD2. V gave up 1 base and J gave up 2 bases; unmatched junction bases: 2. Per the germline V gene, CDR1 is SGHRS and CDR2 is YFSETQ. The CDR3 contains 15 residues. CDR3 protein: CASSLNGGAYNEQFF. The CDR3 nucleotides are TGCGCCAGCAGCTTGAACGGGGGGGCCTACAATGAGCAGTTCTTC.

V usage is TRBV10-1 and J usage is TRBJ2-7; D assignment may be TRBD1 or TRBD2 (5 bases each). V shed 2 bases and J shed 10 bases, with 9 bases lying between them. This CDR3 contains 11 residues. Germline V lookup: CDR1 WNHNN, CDR2 SYGVQD (reference sequence). Here the CDR3 reads CASSEGRDQYF. The CDR3 nucleotides read TGCGCCAGCAGTGAGGGAAGGGACCAGTACTTC.

V usage is TRBV7-9 and J usage is TRBJ1-2, with 8 bases fitting TRBD1. Trimming removed 8 bases from V and 8 bases from J; junction bases left unmatched: 13. Per germline, CDR1 SEHNR and CDR2 FQNEAQ (reference sequence). The CDR3 is 14 residues long. The CDR3 sequence: CASSTGQGAHGYTF. CDR3 nucleotides: TGTGCCAGCTCGACGGGGCAGGGGGCGCACGGCTACACCTTC.

The chain has TRBV30 and TRBJ2-5; D is unclear. V was pared by 4 bases and J by 1 base, with 7 bases between. The CDR3 is made up of 12 amino acids. The germline V gene has CDR1 GTSNPN and CDR2 SVGIG (reference sequence). The CDR3 nucleotides read TGTGCCTGGAACCCGGCCCAAGAGACCCAGTACTTC. As protein: CAWNPAQETQYF. Full variable domain (remainder filled in from reference TRBV30 and TRBJ2-5): SQTIHQWPATLVQPVGSPLSLECTVEGTSNPNLYWYRQAAGRGLQLLFYSVGIGQISSEVPQNLSASRPQDRQFILSSKKLLLSDSGFYLCAWNPAQETQYFGPGTRLLVL.

This clone showed up just once. J is TRBJ1-2 and V is TRBV6-5; D may be TRBD1 (6 bases). With 0 bases removed from V and 6 bases from J, the gap between germline ends came to 17 bases. Germline values: CDR1 MNHEY, CDR2 SVGAGI. The CDR3 is made up of 16 amino acids. The CDR3 coding sequence is TGTGCCAGCAGTTACTCATGGGGGGACAATAGGGATGGCTACACCTTC. The encoded protein is CASSYSWGDNRDGYTF.

The V and J genes are TRBV11-1 and TRBJ2-2; D may be TRBD1 (5 bases). Germline lookup yields CDR1 SGHAT and CDR2 FQDESV (reference sequence). Trimming pared 2 bases from V and 4 bases from J, leaving 20 bases between. The CDR3 runs 18 residues. CDR3 sequence: CASSLTRTGRFRTGELFF. The CDR3, as DNA: TGTGCCAGCAGCTTAACTCGAACAGGCCGCTTTCGCACCGGGGAGCTGTTTTTT.

This clone was seen a single time. The genes are TRBV4-3 and TRBJ1-2; D unresolved. There are 16 residues in the CDR3. Germline V gives CDR1 LGHNA, CDR2 YSLEER. V was cut by 3 bases and J by 5 bases, with 19 bases left in between. DNA of the CDR3: TGCGCCAGCAGCCAGGTTGTCCGGCGGACGTCATATGGCTACACCTTC. Translating gives CASSQVVRRTSYGYTF.